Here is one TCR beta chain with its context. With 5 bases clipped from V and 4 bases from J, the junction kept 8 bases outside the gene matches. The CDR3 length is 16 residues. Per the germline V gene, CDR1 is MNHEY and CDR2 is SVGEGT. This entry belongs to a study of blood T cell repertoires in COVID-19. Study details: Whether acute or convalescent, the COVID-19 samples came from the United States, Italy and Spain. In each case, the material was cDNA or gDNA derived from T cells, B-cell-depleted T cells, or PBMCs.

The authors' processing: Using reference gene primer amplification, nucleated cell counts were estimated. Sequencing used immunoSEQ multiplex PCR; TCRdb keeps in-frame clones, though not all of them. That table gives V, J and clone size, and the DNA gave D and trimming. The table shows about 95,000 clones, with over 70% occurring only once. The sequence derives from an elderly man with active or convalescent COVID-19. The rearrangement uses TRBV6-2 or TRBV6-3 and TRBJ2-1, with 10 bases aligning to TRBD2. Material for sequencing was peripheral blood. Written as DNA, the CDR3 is TGTGCCAGCAGTACCCATAGCGGGGGGATATACAATGAGCAGTTCTTC. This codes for CASSTHSGGIYNEQFF.